Reported below is one T cell receptor (beta chain). The antigen remains unidentified. Researchers ran the PCR with 60 Vbeta and 13 Jbeta primers. TCRdb's table, derived via immunoSEQ multiplex PCR, lists solely in-frame clones and lacks some. The table includes approximately 170,000 clones, 65% to 85% detected once. The sample belongs to a study of cytomegalovirus exposure and HLA in healthy donors. Study conclusions and caveats: A later analysis appeared to link common viral pathogens to several of the most significant clusters. Through in vitro validation, a few CMV-associated chains were shown to be specific for CMV antigens.

Germline V gives CDR1 MDHEN, CDR2 SYDVKM. The V and J ends lost 3 bases and 1 base respectively, with 16 bases between them. CDR3 length equals 16 residues. The TCR originated in a male donor in good health and CMV-seronegative. Sequenced input: PBMCs. This chain connects TRBV28 to TRBJ2-7, with a possible D match to TRBD1 (6 bases). CDR3 sequence (DNA): TGTGCCAGCAGTTTGAGTGGACAGATAAAATCCTACGAGCAGTACTTC. Protein sequence: CASSLSGQIKSYEQYF.